This T cell receptor beta chain comes out of a study of blood T cell repertoires in COVID-19. Study context: Samples taken during acute and convalescent COVID-19 were collected in the United States, Italy and Spain.

Authors' processing steps: Estimation of nucleated cell counts relied on the amplification of reference gene primers. The method was immunoSEQ multiplex PCR; TCRdb's version includes in-frame clones alone and lacks a portion of them. That table gives V, J and clone size, and the DNA gave D and trimming. The data contain 200,000 to 300,000 clones, over 75% of them seen just once; the ten biggest clones take up roughly 0.8%. Trimming removed 6 bases from V and 6 bases from J; junction bases left unmatched: 3. The CDR3 contains 13 residues. This clone was seen only a few times. The sample taken for sequencing was peripheral blood. This clonotype originated in a woman under 40 with acute or convalescent COVID-19. V usage is TRBV12-3 or TRBV12-4 and J usage is TRBJ2-7; TRBD2 matches at 12 bases. The CDR3 region is CASRLLAGGEQYF. DNA for the CDR3: TGTGCCAGCAGGCTACTAGCGGGAGGCGAGCAGTACTTC.